The 24 T cell receptor beta chains below all came from one sample that was sequenced in a study of T cell clonality in common variable immunodeficiency. Here immunoSEQ multiplex PCR was the method, and the copy in TCRdb shows in-frame clones only, minus some. This sample carries about 41,000 clones, none of them present only once. Input material: peripheral blood mononuclear cells. These receptors were taken from a person between 18 and 75 years old in good health.

This clone came up many times. Read sequence stops 3 residues before the CDR3 end, and the germline J gene provides the missing end. The sample contains more than one DNA sequence encoding this CDR3. The genes are TRBV5-1 and TRBJ2-3; maybe TRBD1 (5 bases). Germline CDR1 SGHRS, CDR2 YFSETQ. This CDR3 is built from 13 residues. Trimming removed 2 bases from V and 2 bases from J, with 6 bases in between. The CDR3 protein is CASSFRDTDTQYF. The part of the CDR3 DNA that was read is TGCGCCAGCAGCTTCAGGGACACAGATACG.

This clone was seen repeatedly, ten times or more. The CDR3 sequence: CASSTDRPVLNTEAFF. Incomplete CDR3 DNA: TGTGCCAGTAGTACCGACAGACCAGTATTGAACACTGAA. This chain connects TRBV19 to TRBJ1-1; D is possibly TRBD1 (5 bases). Read sequence stops 3 residues before the CDR3 end, and the germline J gene provides the missing end. Looked up from germline, CDR1 is LNHDA and CDR2 is SQIVND (reference sequence). The CDR3 is 16 residues long. V shed 4 bases and J shed 0 bases, with 15 bases lying between them. The whole variable domain, filled in from reference TRBV19 and TRBJ1-1, reads DGGITQSPKYLFRKEGQNVTLSCEQNLNHDAMYWYRQDPGQGLRLIYYSQIVNDFQKGDIAEGYSVSREKKESFPLTVTSAQKNPTAFYLCASSTDRPVLNTEAFFGQGTRLTVV.

This clone occurred many times. The read halts 3 residues ahead of the CDR3 end, with the missing end drawn from the germline J gene. V is TRBV20-1 and J is TRBJ2-1; 8 bases line up with TRBD2. The CDR3 loop spans 17 amino acids. In germline, CDR1 is DFQATT, CDR2 SNEGSKA (reference sequence). After removal of 0 bases from V and 5 bases from J, the junction contained 12 bases not matched to a gene. The CDR3 loop is CSAREAPGLAANNEQFF. CDR3 DNA, as far as it was read: TGCAGTGCTAGAGAGGCCCCAGGACTAGCAGCAAACAATGAG.

This clone was counted ten times or more. The read is 3 residues too short to cover the CDR3 end, so that end is filled in from the germline J gene. V usage is TRBV19 and J usage is TRBJ2-1, with TRBD2 matching over 9 bases. V trimming: 3 bases; J trimming: 4 bases; junction bases outside the gene matches: 7. The CDR3 totals 16 residues. From germline, CDR1 is LNHDA and CDR2 SQIVND (reference sequence). The CDR3 is CASSILAGSSYNEQFF. The sequenced part of the CDR3 DNA is TGTGCCAGTAGTATCCTAGCGGGATCCTCATACAATGAG.

This clone was picked up many times. The CDR3 goes on 3 residues after the read ends, and that part is filled in from the germline J gene. The V gene is TRBV7-8, the J gene TRBJ1-1, with D unclear. Germline lookup yields CDR1 SGHVS and CDR2 FQNEAQ. The CDR3 length is 13 residues. The V end lost 1 base, the J end lost 3 bases, and 6 bases lay between the germline ends. CDR3: CASSLDRDTEAFF. The part of the CDR3 DNA that was read is TGTGCCAGCAGCTTAGATCGGGACACTGAA.

Many counts were recorded for this clone. The sequence runs out 3 residues before the end of the CDR3; the remainder is reconstructed from the germline J gene. The V gene is TRBV10-3, the J gene TRBJ1-2; 9 positions agree with TRBD1. The germline V gene encodes CDR1 ENHRY and CDR2 SYGVKD. Trimming removed 6 bases from V and 4 bases from J; junction bases left unmatched: 3. This CDR3 is 13 amino acids long. The CDR3 sequence: CAISRDRAYGYTF. The CDR3 bases that were read are TGTGCCATCAGCCGGGACAGGGCCTATGGC.

This clone was seen many times. The read comes to an end 3 residues before the CDR3 does, leaving the germline J gene to fill in the end. This sequence joins TRBV7-6 and TRBJ2-2, with 8 bases that match TRBD2. This CDR3 region has 18 residues. Germline trimming cut 2 bases from V and 3 bases from J; bases unmatched to any gene: 11. CDR1 and CDR2 from the germline V gene are SGHVS and FNYEAQ. This chain's CDR3 is CASSLKSLAGVDTGELFF. The part of the CDR3 DNA that was read is TGTGCCAGCAGCTTAAAGAGTCTAGCGGGCGTAGACACCGGGGAG.

Ten or more counts support this clone. The observed sequence ends 3 residues before the CDR3 terminus, with the missing tail filled in from the germline J gene. J is TRBJ1-3 and V is TRBV6-2 or TRBV6-3; a weak D match, TRBD1 (5 bases). Germline lookup yields CDR1 MNHEY and CDR2 SVGEGT. The ends were cut back, 7 bases at V and 0 bases at J, with 13 bases in the middle. CDR3 length equals 15 residues. The chain's CDR3 is CASINGGSSGNTIYF. Partial CDR3 DNA: TGTGCCAGCATAAACGGGGGGAGCTCTGGAAACACC.

Ten or more counts support this clone. The sequenced fragment ends 3 residues before the CDR3 boundary, so the rest is inferred from the germline J gene. The V call is TRBV12-3 or TRBV12-4, the J call TRBJ2-1; perhaps TRBD1 as D (6 bases). The CDR3 spans 15 residues. V lost 3 bases to trimming and J lost 7 bases, with 16 bases between them. The CDR3 region is CASSFPQGRGNEQFF. The CDR3 bases that were read are TGTGCCAGCAGTTTCCCCCAGGGGCGCGGGAATGAG.

This clone was recorded at least ten times. The CDR3 goes on 3 residues after the read ends, and that part is filled in from the germline J gene. This chain links TRBV30 with TRBJ2-5; a possible D gene is TRBD1 (5 bases). Between the trimmed V and J ends, which lost 3 bases and 2 bases, there was a span of 13 bases. The germline CDR1 and CDR2 sequences are GTSNPN and SVGIG (reference sequence). The CDR3 is made up of 14 amino acids. CDR3 bases read: TGTGCCTGGAGCGGCCTGGGGCGGCAAGAGACC. It translates to CAWSGLGRQET. The complete CDR3 protein is CAWSGLGRQETQYF.

This clone is categorized as medium-sized. CDR3 DNA, as far as it was read: TGCGCCAGCAGCTTCAACGGCCTTACCGGGACAGGGGATTACGAG. Its translation is CASSFNGLTGTGDYE. The whole CDR3 is CASSFNGLTGTGDYEQYF. The V and J genes are TRBV5-1 and TRBJ2-7, with 10 positions matching TRBD1. The missing CDR3 end, 3 residues past where the read stops, is filled in from the germline J gene. In germline, CDR1 is SGHRS, CDR2 YFSETQ. The CDR3 is 18 amino acids. Trimming at V came to 2 bases and at J to 4 bases, leaving 15 bases not matched to a gene.

This clone was recorded at least ten times. The sequence runs out 3 residues before the end of the CDR3; the remainder is reconstructed from the germline J gene. The chain has TRBV19 and TRBJ2-1; 7 nucleotides line up with TRBD2. Germline CDR1 is LNHDA and CDR2 is SQIVND (reference sequence). V lost 5 bases and J lost 4; bases outside the gene matches: 8. The CDR3 extends over 15 amino acids. The CDR3 sequence is CASSALAEAYNEQFF. The covered CDR3 bases are TGTGCCAGTAGTGCCCTAGCGGAAGCGTACAATGAG.

This clone has ten or more counts. The part of the CDR3 DNA that was read is TGCAGTGCTTTTGTAGGAGGGGGCACAGATACG. Translated: CSAFVGGGTDT. The whole CDR3 reads CSAFVGGGTDTQYF. This sequence joins TRBV20-1 and TRBJ2-3; a weak D match, TRBD2 (6 bases). Read sequence stops 3 residues before the CDR3 end, and the germline J gene provides the missing end. The V end was cut by 5 bases, the J end by 1 base, with 13 bases between. CDR3 size: 14 residues. The germline V gene encodes CDR1 DFQATT and CDR2 SNEGSKA (reference sequence).

In the case of this clone: A read error may be the cause here, since a much bigger clone is one base away. The DNA ends 3 residues before the CDR3 does, and the rest of the CDR3 is filled in from the germline J gene. The chain is built from TRBV29-1 and TRBJ2-5, with D tentatively TRBD2 (6 bases). CDR3 length equals 17 residues. Looked up from germline, CDR1 is SQVTM and CDR2 is ANQGSEA. CDR3 amino acids: CSVEDSSSASSTDTQYF. CDR3 bases read: TGCAGCGTTGAAGACTCCTCTAGCGCTTCTAGCACAGATACC.

The sample holds many counts of this clone. CDR3 DNA, as far as it was read: TGTGCCAGCAGCCGAAGGGGGAACACCGGGGAG. Amino acids: CASSRRGNTGE. The full CDR3 reads CASSRRGNTGELFF. V gene TRBV7-2 combines with J gene TRBJ2-2, with D perhaps matching TRBD1 (5 bases). The read terminates 3 residues ahead of where the CDR3 ends, so the germline J gene completes it. Germline V gives CDR1 SGHTA, CDR2 FQGNSA. This CDR3 region has 14 residues. V lost 5 bases and J lost 1, with 8 bases in between.

This clone turned up a few times. The CDR3 extends 3 residues past the end of the read, so its final part is completed from the germline J gene. The chain combines TRBV18 with TRBJ1-2; 11 positions agree with TRBD1. This CDR3 has 16 residues. Germline loops: CDR1 KGHSH, CDR2 LQKENI. The covered CDR3 bases are TGTGCCAGCTCACGTCTCCGGGACAGGGGGACAGATACC. Its protein product is CASSRLRDRGTDT. The entire CDR3 sequence reads CASSRLRDRGTDTYTF.

With respect to this clone: The sequenced fragment ends 3 residues before the CDR3 boundary, so the rest is inferred from the germline J gene. The V and J genes are TRBV7-2 and TRBJ2-4; 7 positions match TRBD1. Germline V lookup: CDR1 SGHTA, CDR2 FQGNSA. The CDR3 is 13 residues long. The CDR3 region is CASSPGQRYGQYF. The CDR3 bases that were read are TGTGCCAGCAGCCCGGGACAGAGATATGGT.

This clone rates as medium-sized. The read ends 3 residues shy of where the CDR3 ends; the end is completed using the germline J gene. The gene calls are TRBV20-1 and TRBJ1-4; TRBD1 agrees at 8 bases. Trimming removed 6 bases from V and 3 bases from J; junction bases left unmatched: 3. Germline CDR1 and CDR2: DFQATT and SNEGSKA (reference sequence). The CDR3 sequence is 13 residues long. The CDR3 bases that were read are TGCAGTGCCACGACAGGGGCTAATGAAAAA. Translation gives CSATTGANEK. The entire CDR3 sequence reads CSATTGANEKLFF.

This clone showed up many times. The CDR3 is cut off 3 residues early in the read; its end comes from the germline J gene. The chain uses TRBV19 and TRBJ2-7; D possibly corresponds to TRBD1 (5 bases). CDR1 and CDR2 (germline): LNHDA, SQIVND (reference sequence). The CDR3 loop spans 15 amino acids. Trimming shortened V by 5 bases and J by 1 base, and 15 bases separated the two germline ends. Partial CDR3 DNA: TGTGCCAGTAGTGCGACAGACGCTGTGTCCTACGAG. Its protein is CASSATDAVSYE. The full CDR3 reads CASSATDAVSYEQYF.

The sample holds many counts of this clone. The read stops 3 residues short of the end of the CDR3; the missing end is completed from the germline J gene. V and J are TRBV30 and TRBJ1-2; TRBD1 agrees at 7 bases. CDR1 and CDR2 (germline): GTSNPN, SVGIG (reference sequence). This CDR3 region has 13 residues. Incomplete CDR3 DNA: TGTGCCTGGAGTCTAACCACAGGGGACGGC. This codes for CAWSLTTGDG. The full-length CDR3 reads as CAWSLTTGDGYTF.

At least ten counts were recorded for this clone. Read coverage stops 3 residues before the CDR3 terminus; the germline J gene supplies the remainder. The rearrangement uses TRBV4-2 and TRBJ2-5; 9 nucleotides align to TRBD2. V shed 4 bases and J 2 bases; nucleotides not matched to a gene: 8. The CDR3 has 16 residues. Germline values: CDR1 LGHNA, CDR2 YNFKEQ. The CDR3 sequence is CASSPRLAVTQETQYF. The sequenced CDR3 bases are TGTGCCAGCAGCCCGCGACTAGCGGTGACTCAAGAGACC.

There are many counts of this clone. The read ends 3 residues before the CDR3 terminus; that terminus is restored from the germline J gene. V usage is TRBV28 and J usage is TRBJ2-4; D might be TRBD1 (6 bases). The CDR3 loop spans 17 amino acids. Germline-derived CDR1 and CDR2 are MDHEN and SYDVKM. Trimming left V 4 bases short and J 0 bases short, with 16 bases between. CDR3 bases read: TGTGCCAGCAGTTCGAACTCAGGGGCTCTAGCCAAAAACATT. Protein sequence: CASSSNSGALAKNI. The complete CDR3 protein is CASSSNSGALAKNIQYF.

This clone was observed at least ten times. The read stops 3 residues short of the end of the CDR3; the missing end is completed from the germline J gene. V usage is TRBV6-1 and J usage is TRBJ1-6; D unclear. Trimming took 2 bases from V and 6 from J, leaving 14 bases between them. Per germline, CDR1 MNHNS and CDR2 SASEGT. This CDR3 is built from 16 residues. The part of the CDR3 DNA that was read is TGTGCCAGCAGTGAAAGCGGCGGGCAGATTAATTCACCC. Translated: CASSESGGQINSP. The full CDR3 sequence reads CASSESGGQINSPLHF.

This clone was detected many times. Read sequence stops 3 residues before the CDR3 end, and the germline J gene provides the missing end. This chain uses TRBV2 with TRBJ2-2, with 15 nucleotides matching TRBD2. The V gene's germline CDR1 is SNHLY and CDR2 FYNNEI. V lost 6 bases, J lost 6 bases, and 5 bases stayed unmatched. This CDR3 spans 16 amino acids. This CDR3 reads CASRSGLAGGAGELFF. The part of the CDR3 DNA that was read is TGTGCCAGCAGATCGGGACTAGCGGGAGGTGCCGGGGAG.